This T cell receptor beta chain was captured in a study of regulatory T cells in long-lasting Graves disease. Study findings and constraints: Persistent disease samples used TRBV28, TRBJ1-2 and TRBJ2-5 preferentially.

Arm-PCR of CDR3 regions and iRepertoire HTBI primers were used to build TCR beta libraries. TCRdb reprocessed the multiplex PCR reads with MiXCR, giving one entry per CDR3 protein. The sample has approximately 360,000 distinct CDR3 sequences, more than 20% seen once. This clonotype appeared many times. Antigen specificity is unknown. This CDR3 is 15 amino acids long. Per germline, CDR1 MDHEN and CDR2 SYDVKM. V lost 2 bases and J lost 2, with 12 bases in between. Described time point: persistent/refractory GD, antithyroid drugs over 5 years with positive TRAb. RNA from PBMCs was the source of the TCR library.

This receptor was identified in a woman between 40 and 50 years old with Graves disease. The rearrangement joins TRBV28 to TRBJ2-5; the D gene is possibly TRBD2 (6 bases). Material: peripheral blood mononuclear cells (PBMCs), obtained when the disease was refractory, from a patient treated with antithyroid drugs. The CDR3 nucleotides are TGTGCCAGCAGTTTACACAGACTAGTGCAAGAGACCCAGTACTTC. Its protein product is CASSLHRLVQETQYF.